This TCR beta chain was identified during a study of radiotherapy plus CTLA-4 blockade in lung cancer. This CDR3 contains 19 residues. Germline V gene data show CDR1 as SGHTA and CDR2 as FQGNSA. V lost 5 bases to trimming and J lost 5 bases; unmatched junction nucleotides: 14. Sequencing was performed with immunoSEQ multiplex PCR; in TCRdb, only in-frame clones are kept and a portion is missing. The sample carries 80,000 to 100,000 clones, about 86% recorded once. The sequencing here drew on peripheral blood, taken from a patient treated with radiotherapy plus ipilimumab. The source of this sequence is a human donor with non-small cell lung cancer that progressed on radiotherapy plus ipilimumab. The genes are TRBV7-2 and TRBJ2-1; TRBD2 matches 14 bases. This chain's CDR3 is CASSILPGTSGRVNNEQFF. CDR3 DNA sequence: TGTGCCAGCAGCATCCTACCCGGGACTAGCGGGAGAGTCAACAATGAGCAGTTCTTC.